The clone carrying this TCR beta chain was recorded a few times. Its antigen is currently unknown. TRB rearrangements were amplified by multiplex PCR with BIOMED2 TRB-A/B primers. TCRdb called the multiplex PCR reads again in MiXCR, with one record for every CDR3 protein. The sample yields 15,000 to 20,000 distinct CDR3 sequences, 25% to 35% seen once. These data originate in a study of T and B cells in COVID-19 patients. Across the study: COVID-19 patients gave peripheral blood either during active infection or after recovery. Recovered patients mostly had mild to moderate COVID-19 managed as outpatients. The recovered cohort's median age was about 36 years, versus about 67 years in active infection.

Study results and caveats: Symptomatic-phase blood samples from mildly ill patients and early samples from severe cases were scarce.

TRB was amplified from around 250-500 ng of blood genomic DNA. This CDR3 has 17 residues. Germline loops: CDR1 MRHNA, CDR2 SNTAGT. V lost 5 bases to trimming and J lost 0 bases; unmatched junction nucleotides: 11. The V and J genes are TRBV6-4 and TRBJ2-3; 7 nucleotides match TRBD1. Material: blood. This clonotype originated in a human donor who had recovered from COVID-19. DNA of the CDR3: TGTGCCAGCAGTCTACAACCCACAGGGGTCAGCACAGATACGCAGTATTTT. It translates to CASSLQPTGVSTDTQYF.